These 19 T cell receptor beta chains share one sample of origin, sequenced in a study of shared clonotypes between healthy human individuals. Produced via immunoSEQ multiplex PCR; TCRdb's table is partial and in-frame only. The sample contains millions of clones, over 85% of which appear only once. The sample comprised naive CD4+ T cells sorted from blood. The subset: CD45RA+ positively selected. The receptors were sampled from a young man in good health.

The V call is TRBV19, the J call TRBJ1-4; D gene uncertain. CDR1 LNHDA and CDR2 SQIVND come from the germline V gene (reference sequence). CDR3 length equals 14 residues. Trimming shortened V by 5 bases and J by 2 bases, and 9 bases separated the two germline ends. The CDR3: CASSLSGTNEKLFF. The CDR3 bases are TGTGCCAGTAGTCTCTCGGGGACTAATGAAAAACTGTTTTTT.

The CDR3 region has the DNA TGTGCCAGCTCATGGACAGAGCTAAATTCACCCCTCCACTTT. Translating gives CASSWTELNSPLHF. This sequence joins TRBV18 and TRBJ1-6; tentatively, D is TRBD1 (6 bases). This CDR3 contains 14 residues. Germline CDR1 KGHSH, CDR2 LQKENI. V gave up 5 bases and J gave up 7 bases, with 12 bases separating them.

This chain uses TRBV5-1 with TRBJ2-5; D possibly matches TRBD1 or TRBD2 (6 bases each). Trimming cost V 4 bases and J 4 bases, with 11 bases left between them. This CDR3 is built from 13 residues. Germline assignment: CDR1 SGHRS and CDR2 YFSETQ. Written as DNA, the CDR3 is TGCGCCAGCAGCATAGGAGGGGGAGAGACCCAGTACTTC. Its protein product is CASSIGGGETQYF.

The chain couples TRBV30 to TRBJ2-7; TRBD2 matches 9 bases. V shed 1 base and J 4 bases; nucleotides not matched to a gene: 5. Germline lookup yields CDR1 GTSNPN and CDR2 SVGIG (reference sequence). The CDR3 spans 14 residues. The CDR3 DNA is TGTGCCTGGAGTGAAACGGCGGGAGGGTACGAGCAGTACTTC. It specifies CAWSETAGGYEQYF.

The V gene is TRBV6-5, the J gene TRBJ2-5, with 8 nucleotides matching TRBD1. The CDR3 length is 13 residues. Germline assignment: CDR1 MNHEY and CDR2 SVGAGI. V lost 6 bases to trimming and J lost 6 bases; unmatched junction nucleotides: 6. The chain's CDR3 is CASSGQGKKTQYF. In DNA, the CDR3 is TGTGCCAGCAGCGGACAGGGAAAAAAGACCCAGTACTTC.

J is TRBJ2-5 and V is TRBV10-3, with 9 bases that match TRBD2. The CDR3 is made up of 16 amino acids. Germline V gene data show CDR1 as ENHRY and CDR2 as SYGVKD. The V segment lost 6 bases and the J segment 4 bases; nucleotides outside the gene matches: 12. The CDR3 nucleotides are TGTGCCATCAGGCAAGGAGGCGGGGGGGCCGGAGAGACCCAGTACTTC. Its protein product is CAIRQGGGGAGETQYF.

This sequence joins TRBV4-3 and TRBJ2-2; D unresolved. V was shortened by 4 bases and J by 6 bases, with 9 bases between the two germline ends. Looked up from germline, CDR1 is LGHNA and CDR2 is YSLEER. This CDR3 has 13 amino acids. The DNA for the CDR3 is TGCGCCAGCAGCCCTATCTTGTCCGGGGAGCTGTTTTTT. Protein: CASSPILSGELFF.

This clone was detected many times. This chain uses TRBV4-1 with TRBJ1-2; D is perhaps TRBD1 (6 bases). The CDR3 sequence is 14 residues long. Germline lookup yields CDR1 MGHRA and CDR2 YSYEKL. Between the trimmed V and J ends, which lost 6 bases and 4 bases, there was a span of 15 bases. The CDR3 nucleotides read TGCGCCAGCAGGCCGGGGGGCACCTTCTATGGCTACACCTTC. This encodes CASRPGGTFYGYTF.

The CDR3 DNA follows: TGTGCCAGCAGCTATAGGGCCCTACAGGGGACACCCACAGATACGCAGTATTTT. Its protein is CASSYRALQGTPTDTQYF. The chain couples TRBV27 to TRBJ2-3; TRBD1 agrees at 7 bases. Germline CDR1 and CDR2: MNHEY and SMNVEV (reference sequence). V dropped 6 bases and J dropped 2; count of bases not matched to a gene: 17. CDR3 length: 18 residues.

Turning to this clone: This same CDR3 is encoded by further DNA sequences in the sample. This chain uses TRBV9 with TRBJ2-5; the match to TRBD2 covers 9 bases. Germline CDR1 reads SGDLS; CDR2 reads YYNGEE. This CDR3 has 16 residues. V lost 0 bases, J lost 1 base, and 4 bases stayed unmatched. As DNA, the CDR3 is TGTGCCAGCAGCGTAGGTGTTAGCGGGGGCCAAGAGACCCAGTACTTC. Protein product: CASSVGVSGGQETQYF.

This clone is a singleton in its sample. The V call is TRBV29-1, the J call TRBJ2-2, with a weak D call TRBD1 (6 bases). Between the trimmed V and J ends, which lost 7 bases and 7 bases, there was a span of 19 bases. Germline values: CDR1 SQVTM, CDR2 ANQGSEA. This CDR3 contains 14 residues. The DNA of the CDR3 is TGCAGCGCCACCAGGGGCCCTGGGGACGGGGAGCTGTTTTTT. It translates to CSATRGPGDGELFF.

The chain employs TRBV9 and TRBJ2-3; 7 bases line up with TRBD1. The CDR3 runs to 15 residues. The trim removed 0 bases at V and 5 bases at J, leaving 6 bases unmatched. CDR1 SGDLS and CDR2 YYNGEE come from the germline V gene. The CDR3 loop reads CASSVAQGIQDTQYF. CDR3 sequence (DNA): TGTGCCAGCAGCGTAGCACAGGGGATTCAAGATACGCAGTATTTT.

The chain links TRBV30 to TRBJ1-5; D is unclear. The CDR3 loop spans 15 amino acids. With 0 bases removed from V and 1 base from J, the gap between germline ends came to 10 bases. Germline-derived CDR1 and CDR2 are GTSNPN and SVGIG (reference sequence). CDR3 in DNA: TGTGCCTGGAGTGTTGGGGTAGGAAGCAATCAGCCCCAGCATTTT. Its protein product is CAWSVGVGSNQPQHF.

The genes are TRBV6-6 and TRBJ1-6; no clear D gene. This CDR3 spans 14 amino acids. Trimming shortened V by 7 bases and J by 7 bases, and 14 bases separated the two germline ends. CDR1 and CDR2 from the germline V gene are MNHNY and SVGAGI (reference sequence). DNA for the CDR3: TGTGCCAGCAAAGAAGGTTACAGCAATTCACCCCTCCACTTT. It specifies CASKEGYSNSPLHF.

This clone was recorded only once. The chain couples TRBV2 to TRBJ1-2, with D possibly matching TRBD1 (5 bases). The V gene's germline CDR1 is SNHLY and CDR2 FYNNEI. This CDR3 contains 16 residues. Trimming removed 3 bases at V and 5 bases at J, with 19 bases between. The CDR3: CASSDRESRGGYGYTF. Here the CDR3 DNA reads TGTGCCAGCAGTGATAGGGAGAGTAGGGGTGGGTATGGCTACACCTTC.

The chain has TRBV6-1 and TRBJ1-2; D remains ambiguous. CDR1 is MNHNS and CDR2 is SASEGT in the germline V gene. The CDR3 has 11 amino acids. Trimming stripped 6 bases from V and 5 bases from J, with 7 bases between. CDR3 residues: CASRISYGYTF. For the CDR3, the DNA is TGTGCCAGCAGAATCAGTTATGGCTACACCTTC.

The chain is built from TRBV6-1 and TRBJ2-1, with D perhaps assigned TRBD1 or TRBD2 (5 bases each). Germline V gives CDR1 MNHNS, CDR2 SASEGT. V shed 6 bases and J shed 0 bases, with 12 bases lying between them. The CDR3 is 15 amino acids. CDR3 amino acids: CASRAGTISYNEQFF. In nucleotides, the CDR3 is TGTGCCAGCAGAGCCGGGACCATCTCCTACAATGAGCAGTTCTTC.

V is TRBV4-3 and J is TRBJ2-7, with TRBD1 identical over 7 bases. From germline, CDR1 is LGHNA and CDR2 YSLEER. The CDR3 is 17 amino acids. After removal of 1 base from V and 2 bases from J, the junction contained 11 bases not matched to a gene. DNA for the CDR3: TGCGCCAGCAGCCAAGGCCGATCCGGGACAGCCACCTACGAGCAGTACTTC. This gives the protein CASSQGRSGTATYEQYF.

This clone was recorded once. V and J are TRBV11-3 and TRBJ2-3; the D gene is possibly TRBD2 (5 bases). Trimming pared 3 bases from V and 1 base from J, leaving 11 bases between. This CDR3 region has 15 residues. Germline V gives CDR1 SGHNT, CDR2 YENEEA. CDR3 DNA: TGTGCCAGCAGCTTTGGGAGCACGGGCACAGATACGCAGTATTTT. Protein: CASSFGSTGTDTQYF.